This TCR beta chain was retrieved from a study of immune evolution from preneoplasia to lung adenocarcinoma. Findings of the study overall: Later-stage lesions seemingly showed higher T cell density and diversity than normal lung.

This table comes from immunoSEQ multiplex PCR, and its TCRdb copy is limited to in-frame clones, with some not included. Of tens of thousands of clones in the sample, just under 75% were seen once. Unmatched junction bases numbered 5, after V lost 5 bases and J lost 3 bases. The length of the CDR3 is 15 residues. CDR1 MRHNA and CDR2 SNTAGT come from the germline V gene. In the case of this clone: The antigen remains undetermined.

The origin of this receptor is a person between 55 and 70 years old with invasive lung adenocarcinoma. Some clones in this sample may be carry-over from other donors' samples. This rearrangement joins TRBV6-4 to TRBJ2-2, with 8 nucleotides matching TRBD2. The sample comprised FFPE invasive lung adenocarcinoma tissue. The CDR3 reads CASSPAAGDTGELFF. For the CDR3, the DNA is TGTGCCAGCAGTCCCGCAGCGGGGGACACCGGGGAGCTGTTTTTT.